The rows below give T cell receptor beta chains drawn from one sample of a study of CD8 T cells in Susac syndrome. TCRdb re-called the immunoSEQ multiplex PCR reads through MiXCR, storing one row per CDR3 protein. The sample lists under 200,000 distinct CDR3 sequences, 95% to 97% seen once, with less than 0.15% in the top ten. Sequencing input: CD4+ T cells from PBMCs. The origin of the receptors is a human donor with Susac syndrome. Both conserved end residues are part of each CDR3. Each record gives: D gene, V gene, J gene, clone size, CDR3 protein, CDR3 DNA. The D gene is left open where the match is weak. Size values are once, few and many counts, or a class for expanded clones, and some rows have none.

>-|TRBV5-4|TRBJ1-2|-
CASSFGQSSFYGYTF
TGTGCCAGCAGCTTTGGACAGTCGTCCTTCTATGGCTACACCTTC
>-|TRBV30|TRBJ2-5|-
CAWSVFETQYF
TGTGCCTGGAGTGTGTTCGAGACCCAGTACTTC
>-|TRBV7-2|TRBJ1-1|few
CASSLAQNTEAFF
TGTGCCAGCAGCTTAGCGCAGAACACTGAAGCTTTCTTT
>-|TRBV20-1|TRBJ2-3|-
CSARDLRAPGTDTQYF
TGCAGTGCTAGAGATCTCAGGGCCCCTGGCACAGATACGCAGTATTTT
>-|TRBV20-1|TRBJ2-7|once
CSARSGPYEQYF
TGCAGTGCCAGAAGCGGTCCCTACGAGCAGTACTTC
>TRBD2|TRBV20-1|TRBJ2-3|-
CSAPGLAGTDTQYF
TGCAGTGCCCCCGGACTAGCGGGCACAGATACGCAGTATTTT
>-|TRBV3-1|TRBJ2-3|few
CASSQADTQYF
TGTGCCAGCAGCCAGGCAGATACGCAGTATTTT
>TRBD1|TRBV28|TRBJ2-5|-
CASSFPGGGPETQYF
TGTGCCAGCAGTTTCCCAGGGGGCGGTCCGGAGACCCAGTACTTC
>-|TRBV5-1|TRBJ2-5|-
CASSLARQQETQYF
TGCGCCAGCAGCTTAGCCCGACAGCAAGAGACCCAGTACTTC
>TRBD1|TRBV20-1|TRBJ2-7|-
CSARARGQDRALVRYEQYF
TGCAGTGCTAGAGCTCGCGGTCAAGACAGGGCGCTGGTTCGGTACGAGCAGTACTTC
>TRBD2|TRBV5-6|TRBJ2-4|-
CASSLRREGRAKNIQYF
TGTGCCAGCAGCTTGAGGCGGGAGGGCCGAGCCAAAAACATTCAGTACTTC
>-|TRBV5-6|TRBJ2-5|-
CASTWGGQETQYF
TGTGCCAGCACCTGGGGCGGACAAGAGACCCAGTACTTC
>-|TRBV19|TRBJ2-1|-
CASSARASDYNEQFF
TGTGCCAGTAGCGCTCGGGCTAGCGACTACAATGAGCAGTTCTTC
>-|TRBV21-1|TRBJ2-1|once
CATPCPRSYNEQFF
TGTGCCACGCCATGTCCGCGCTCCTACAATGAGCAGTTCTTC
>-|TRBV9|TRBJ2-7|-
CASSVAPGEGEQYF
TGTGCCAGCAGCGTAGCTCCGGGAGAGGGCGAGCAGTACTTC
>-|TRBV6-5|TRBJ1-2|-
CASSPEGHGYTF
TGTGCCAGCAGCCCAGAGGGGCATGGCTACACCTTC
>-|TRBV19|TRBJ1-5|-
CASSIERGNQPQHF
TGTGCCAGTAGTATAGAACGGGGCAATCAGCCCCAGCATTTT
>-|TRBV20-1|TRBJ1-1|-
CSARDGGTNTEAFF
TGCAGTGCTAGGGATGGGGGGACGAACACTGAAGCTTTCTTT